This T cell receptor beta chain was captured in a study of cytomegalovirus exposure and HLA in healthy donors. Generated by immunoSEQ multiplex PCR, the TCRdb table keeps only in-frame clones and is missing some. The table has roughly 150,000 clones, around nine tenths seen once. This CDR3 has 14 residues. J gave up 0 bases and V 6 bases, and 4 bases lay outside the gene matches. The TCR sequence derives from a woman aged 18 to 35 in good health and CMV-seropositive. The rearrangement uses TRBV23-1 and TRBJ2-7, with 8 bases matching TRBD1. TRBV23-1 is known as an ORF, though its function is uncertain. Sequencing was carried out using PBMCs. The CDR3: CASRTDRGSYEQYF. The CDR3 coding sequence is TGCGCCAGCAGAACAGACAGGGGCTCCTACGAGCAGTACTTC.